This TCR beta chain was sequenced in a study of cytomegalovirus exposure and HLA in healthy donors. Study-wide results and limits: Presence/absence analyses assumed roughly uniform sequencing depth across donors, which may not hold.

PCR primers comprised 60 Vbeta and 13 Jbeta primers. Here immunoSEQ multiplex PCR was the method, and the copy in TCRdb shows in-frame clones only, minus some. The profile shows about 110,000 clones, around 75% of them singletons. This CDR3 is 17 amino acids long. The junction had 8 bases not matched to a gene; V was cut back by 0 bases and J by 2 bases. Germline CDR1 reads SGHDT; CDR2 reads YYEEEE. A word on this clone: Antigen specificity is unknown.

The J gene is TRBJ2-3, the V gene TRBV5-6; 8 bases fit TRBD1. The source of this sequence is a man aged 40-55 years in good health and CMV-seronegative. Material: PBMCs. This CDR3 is CASSLDSGQGATDTQYF. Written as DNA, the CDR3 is TGTGCCAGCAGCTTGGATTCAGGACAGGGAGCCACAGATACGCAGTATTTT.